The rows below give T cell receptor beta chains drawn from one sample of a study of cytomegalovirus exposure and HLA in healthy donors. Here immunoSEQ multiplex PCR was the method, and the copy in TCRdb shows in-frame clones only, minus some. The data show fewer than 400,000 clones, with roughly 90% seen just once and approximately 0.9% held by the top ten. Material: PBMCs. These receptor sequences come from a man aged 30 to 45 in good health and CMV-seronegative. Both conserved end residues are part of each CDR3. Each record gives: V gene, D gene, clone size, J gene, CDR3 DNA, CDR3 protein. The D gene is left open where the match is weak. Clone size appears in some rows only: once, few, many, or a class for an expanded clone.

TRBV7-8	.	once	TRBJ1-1	TGTGCCAGCAGCCCGACGGGGATAGAAGCTTTCTTT	CASSPTGIEAFF
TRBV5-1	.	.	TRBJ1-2	TGCGCCAGCAGCGTCGACAGTAACTATGGCTACACCTTC	CASSVDSNYGYTF
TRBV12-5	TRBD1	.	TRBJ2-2	TGTGCTAGTGGTTTGAAAAGACAGGGAACCACCGGGGAGCTGTTTTTT	CASGLKRQGTTGELFF
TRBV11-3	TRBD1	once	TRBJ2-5	TGTGCCAGCAGCTCAGGCGGGACAGGGGGTAGCGAGACCCAGTACTTC	CASSSGGTGGSETQYF
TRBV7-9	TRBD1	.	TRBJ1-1	TGTGCCAGCAGTCCTGTCCGGGACAGGGGCCCTGAAGCTTTCTTT	CASSPVRDRGPEAFF
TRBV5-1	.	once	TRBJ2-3	TGCGCCAGCAGCTTGGCCGCGGGACCCGACACAGATACGCAGTATTTT	CASSLAAGPDTDTQYF
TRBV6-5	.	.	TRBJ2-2	TGTGCCAGCAGTTACGCAGGAGGACCCGGGGAGCTGTTTTTT	CASSYAGGPGELFF
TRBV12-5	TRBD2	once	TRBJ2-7	TGTGCTAGTGGCCTTGGACTAGCGGCAAACCCTTCCTACGAGCAGTACTTC	CASGLGLAANPSYEQYF
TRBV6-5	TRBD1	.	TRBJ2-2	TGTGCCAGCAGTTACGACGACAGGGCGGCCGGGGAGCTGTTTTTT	CASSYDDRAAGELFF
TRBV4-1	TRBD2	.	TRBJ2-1	TGCGCCAGCAGCGTGCAACGGACTAGCATTCATGAGCAGTTCTTC	CASSVQRTSIHEQFF
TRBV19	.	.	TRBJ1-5	TGTGCCAGTAGAGGGCAGGGAAGCAATCAGCCCCAGCATTTT	CASRGQGSNQPQHF
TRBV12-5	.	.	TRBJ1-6	TGTGCTAGTGGTTTGGAGTCTGGCGGAAAGGTAAATTCACCCCTCCACTTT	CASGLESGGKVNSPLHF
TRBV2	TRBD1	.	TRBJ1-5	TGTGCCAGCAGTGAATACAGGGGGGATAGCAATCAGCCCCAGCATTTT	CASSEYRGDSNQPQHF
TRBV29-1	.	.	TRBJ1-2	TGCAGCGTGCGTTGGGGGGAGGGCTATGGCTACACCTTC	CSVRWGEGYGYTF
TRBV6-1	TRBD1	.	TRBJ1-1	TGTGCCAGCAGACAGGGACAGGGGCGGAACACTGAAGCTTTCTTT	CASRQGQGRNTEAFF
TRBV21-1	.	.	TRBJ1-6	TGTGCCAGCAGCAAAACGGACAGTCGGAATAATTCACCCCTCCACTTT	CASSKTDSRNNSPLHF
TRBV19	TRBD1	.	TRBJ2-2	TGTGCCAGTACCACTCTCCGACAGGGGCGGAACACCGGGGAGCTGTTTTTT	CASTTLRQGRNTGELFF
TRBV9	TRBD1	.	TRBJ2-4	TGTGCCAGCAGCGTAGGGGGGACAGACTTAGCCAAAAACATTCAGTACTTC	CASSVGGTDLAKNIQYF
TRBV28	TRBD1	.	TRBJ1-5	TGTGCCAGCAGTTACACCCTACGCGGAGGGGACAGCGATCAGCCCCAGCATTTT	CASSYTLRGGDSDQPQHF
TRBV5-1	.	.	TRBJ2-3	TGCGCCAGCAGCTTGGACAGGGGCACAGATACGCAGTATTTT	CASSLDRGTDTQYF
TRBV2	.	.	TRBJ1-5	TGTGCCAGCAGTGAAGGTGCACTACAGCCCCAGCATTTT	CASSEGALQPQHF
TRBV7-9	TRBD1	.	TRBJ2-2	TGTGCCAGCAGCTTAGGACAGGGAATATACACCGGGGAGCTGTTTTTT	CASSLGQGIYTGELFF
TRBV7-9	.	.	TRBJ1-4	TGTGCCAGCAGCCTACAGGGATCTAATGAAAAACTGTTTTTT	CASSLQGSNEKLFF
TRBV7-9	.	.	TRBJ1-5	TGTGCCAGCAGCTTAGCCGGTCTTCCTCAGCCCCAGCATTTT	CASSLAGLPQPQHF
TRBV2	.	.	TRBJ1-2	TGTGCCAGCAGTAGGGGAAACTATGGCTACACCTTC	CASSRGNYGYTF
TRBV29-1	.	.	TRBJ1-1	TGCAGCGTCGCCAAGTGGGCTTTAGGGAACACTGAAGCTTTCTTT	CSVAKWALGNTEAFF
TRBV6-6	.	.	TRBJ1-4	TGTGCCAGCAGTTATTCAGGGGTAAATGAAAAACTGTTTTTT	CASSYSGVNEKLFF
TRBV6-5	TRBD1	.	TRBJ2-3	TGTGCCAGCAGTTACTTGGGACAGGGGAAAGATACGCAGTATTTT	CASSYLGQGKDTQYF
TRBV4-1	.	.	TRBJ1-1	TGCGCCAGCAGCCAAGAAAGGTACGGCAGACAGAACACTGAAGCTTTCTTT	CASSQERYGRQNTEAFF
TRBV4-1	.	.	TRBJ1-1	TGCGCCAGCAGTTTCCCTAATGCCGCCACTGAAGCTTTCTTT	CASSFPNAATEAFF
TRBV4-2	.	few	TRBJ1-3	TGTGCCAGCAGCCAAGAATGGCGCGGGTCTGGAAACACCATATATTTT	CASSQEWRGSGNTIYF
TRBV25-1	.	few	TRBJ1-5	TGTGCCAGCAGGGGGGCGCGCCGGAATCAGCCCCAGCATTTT	CASRGARRNQPQHF
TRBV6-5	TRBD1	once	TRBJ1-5	TGTGCCAGCAGTGGACAGGGGCCGTCCGGTCAGCCCCAGCATTTT	CASSGQGPSGQPQHF
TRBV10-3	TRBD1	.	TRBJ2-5	TGTGCCATCAGTGATTCCATCGCCAGGGGGCTTAAGGAGACCCAGTACTTC	CAISDSIARGLKETQYF
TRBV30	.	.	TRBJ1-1	TGTGCCTGGAGTAGCGGGACCACGGGTGAAGCTTTCTTT	CAWSSGTTGEAFF
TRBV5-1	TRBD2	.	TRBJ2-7	TGCGCCAGCCGTTCCGGGGGCCTAGCGGGACTCTACGAGCAGTACTTC	CASRSGGLAGLYEQYF
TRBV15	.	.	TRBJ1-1	TGTGCCACCAGCAGAGATAGTGGCAGGGGGAACACTGAAGCTTTCTTT	CATSRDSGRGNTEAFF
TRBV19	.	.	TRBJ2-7	TGTGCCAGTAGTATAACCCCTTTAGGAGGCTACGAGCAGTACTTC	CASSITPLGGYEQYF
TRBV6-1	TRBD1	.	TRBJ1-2	TGTGCCAGCAGTGTTGACAGGGGAAACTATGGCTACACCTTC	CASSVDRGNYGYTF
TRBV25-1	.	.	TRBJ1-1	TGTGCCAGCAGTGAATACGGGGGGCAAAGGGACACTGAAGCTTTCTTT	CASSEYGGQRDTEAFF
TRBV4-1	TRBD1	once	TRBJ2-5	TGCGCCAGCAGCCAAGATCCAGGGACAGAGCAAGAGACCCAGTACTTC	CASSQDPGTEQETQYF